Given below is one TCR beta chain in context. The target antigen is unknown. A read error may explain this, as a much larger clone is one base away. This record comes from a study of identical twins. Per germline, CDR1 MNHEY and CDR2 SVGAGI. This CDR3 has 14 amino acids. The cDNA had a unique molecular identifier and a template-switch universal primer site. TCRdb called the 5' RACE reads again in MiXCR, with one record for every CDR3 protein. The sample lists 1.5 million to 2 million distinct CDR3 sequences; less than 40% were seen once. Study-wide results and caveats: Carriage of fewer insertions was seen in abundant cord blood beta clonotypes, whereas memory repertoires showed none. Low generation probability was overrepresented in out-of-frame alpha sequences shared by twins.

The receptor was isolated from a newborn girl in good health. V is TRBV6-5 and J is TRBJ2-1; D uncertain. The sample comprised cord blood. The CDR3 nucleotides read TGTGCCAGCAGGGCCGATGGCCCCTACAATGTGCAGTTCTTC. It encodes CASRADGPYNVQFF.